A single sample gave rise to the 30 T cell receptor beta chains below, sequenced in a study of blood T cell repertoires in COVID-19. Sequencing was performed with immunoSEQ multiplex PCR; in TCRdb, only in-frame clones are kept and a portion is missing. The sample includes a few hundred thousand clones, about 90% of them seen just once. Sequenced sample: PBMCs or T cells enriched from blood (not recorded which). The receptors were sampled from a woman under 40 who had recovered from COVID-19.

To note about this clone: The final CDR3 position lacks the conserved phenylalanine or tryptophan, pointing to a likely read error. No DNA is shown, since the ends of the CDR3 on it are uncertain; the CDR3 is the one TCRdb lists. The chain combines TRBV30 with TRBJ1-2; the table calls TRBD1, which could not be checked here. The CDR3 region is 13 residues in length, termini included. Looked up from germline, CDR1 is GTSNPN and CDR2 is SVGIG (reference sequence). Here the CDR3 reads CAWSYRDRGYLKL.

The CDR3 DNA reads TGTGCCAGTACCCAGGACAGGGATCGAAATCAGCCCCAGCATTTT. Amino acid sequence: CASTQDRDRNQPQHF. This chain joins TRBV19 and TRBJ1-5; TRBD1 aligns across 8 bases. The V gene end was trimmed by 7 bases and the J gene end by 4 bases; junction bases not matched to a gene: 9. This CDR3 has 15 residues. CDR1 and CDR2 (germline): LNHDA, SQIVND (reference sequence).

The chain is built from TRBV19 and TRBJ1-2; D not resolved. V was trimmed by 8 bases and J by 5 bases, leaving 9 bases between them. Germline CDR1 and CDR2: LNHDA and SQIVND (reference sequence). The CDR3 has 11 amino acids. The CDR3 sequence: CASFFYYGYTF. The CDR3 nucleotides read TGTGCCAGTTTCTTTTATTATGGCTACACCTTC.

The gene calls are TRBV4-1 and TRBJ2-3; D is possibly TRBD2 (6 bases). V was cut by 8 bases and J by 4 bases, with 13 bases left in between. CDR1 and CDR2 from the germline V gene are MGHRA and YSYEKL. The CDR3 length is 13 residues. The CDR3 DNA sequence: TGCGCCAGCGGAGGAGGGATGGCAGATACGCAGTATTTT. This translates into CASGGGMADTQYF.

V gene TRBV10-3 combines with J gene TRBJ2-2; D remains ambiguous. Germline CDR1 ENHRY, CDR2 SYGVKD. CDR3 length: 15 amino acids. The V end lost 3 bases, the J end lost 3 bases, and 11 bases lay between the germline ends. CDR3 DNA sequence: TGTGCCATCAGTGACCCCGTGGCGGACACCGGGGAGCTGTTTTTT. Its protein is CAISDPVADTGELFF.

The chain is built from TRBV19 and TRBJ1-2; TRBD1 might be the D (5 bases). Germline CDR1 is LNHDA and CDR2 is SQIVND (reference sequence). The CDR3 loop spans 12 amino acids. Trimming shortened V by 4 bases and J by 4 bases, and 7 bases separated the two germline ends. CDR3 in DNA: TGTGCCAGTAGTACAGGGCCCTATGGCTACACCTTC. Amino acid sequence: CASSTGPYGYTF.

The chain carries TRBV30 and TRBJ1-6; TRBD1 matches 9 bases. The CDR3 is 14 residues long. Trimming at V came to 5 bases and at J to 8 bases, leaving 7 bases not matched to a gene. Looked up from germline, CDR1 is GTSNPN and CDR2 is SVGIG (reference sequence). CDR3 coding DNA: TGTGCCTGGGAACAGGGGGCAAAGTATTCACCCCTCCACTTT. As protein: CAWEQGAKYSPLHF.

This sequence joins TRBV7-2 and TRBJ1-4; weak D call: TRBD1 (6 bases). V was pared by 4 bases and J by 0 bases, with 12 bases between. Germline CDR1 SGHTA, CDR2 FQGNSA. This CDR3 comprises 16 residues. CDR3: CASSSRGGATNEKLFF. Written as DNA, the CDR3 is TGTGCCAGCAGCTCGAGGGGGGGAGCAACTAATGAAAAACTGTTTTTT.

The chain links TRBV6-4 to TRBJ2-1; a possible D gene is TRBD2 (5 bases). Germline CDR1 and CDR2: MRHNA and SNTAGT. The CDR3 totals 13 residues. V was cut by 6 bases and J by 7 bases, with 13 bases left in between. This CDR3 is CASSRGLVNEQFF. CDR3 DNA sequence: TGTGCCAGCAGCCGAGGGCTTGTTAATGAGCAGTTCTTC.

This sequence joins TRBV14 and TRBJ1-1; perhaps TRBD1 as D (5 bases). The CDR3 length is 13 residues. V lost 2 bases and J 6 bases, leaving 10 bases between the germline ends. Germline CDR1 is SGHDN and CDR2 is FVKESK. The CDR3 reads CASSQTSGSEAFF. CDR3 nucleotides: TGTGCCAGCAGCCAAACATCAGGGTCTGAAGCTTTCTTT.

The chain carries TRBV7-9 and TRBJ2-5; 9 bases align to TRBD2. Germline CDR1 and CDR2: SEHNR and FQNEAQ (reference sequence). This CDR3 is 16 amino acids long. Losses at the gene ends were 1 base for V and 7 bases for J; bases not matched to a gene: 10. CDR3 nucleotides: TGTGCCAGCAGCTTAGAGTTCGCGGGAGGGAGCGGGACCCAGTACTTC. This translates into CASSLEFAGGSGTQYF.

The chain recombines TRBV18 with TRBJ1-2; D remains unclear. Germline V gene data show CDR1 as KGHSH and CDR2 as LQKENI. This CDR3 has 13 residues. Trimming shortened V by 1 base and J by 4 bases, and 7 bases separated the two germline ends. The CDR3, as DNA: TGTGCCAGCTCACCACTGAGGCCCTATGGCTACACCTTC. Translating gives CASSPLRPYGYTF.

This clone has just a few counts. This chain uses TRBV20-1 with TRBJ1-6, with 8 bases lining up with TRBD1. CDR1 is DFQATT, CDR2 SNEGSKA, per germline (reference sequence). This CDR3 comprises 11 residues. V lost 5 bases, J lost 14 bases, and 5 bases stayed unmatched. CDR3 sequence (DNA): TGCAGTGCTCGGACAGGGTCGGCCCTCCACTTT. It yields the protein CSARTGSALHF.

The gene calls are TRBV6-6 and TRBJ2-3; 14 bases line up with TRBD2. The V and J ends lost 6 bases and 4 bases, in that order; junction bases with no gene match: 3. Per the germline V gene, CDR1 is MNHNY and CDR2 is SVGAGI (reference sequence). CDR3 length: 15 residues. In nucleotides, the CDR3 is TGTGCCAGCAGGACTAGCGGGGGGGTGGCAGATACGCAGTATTTT. As protein: CASRTSGGVADTQYF.

V is TRBV5-8 and J is TRBJ2-7, with TRBD2 matching 13 bases. The CDR3 is made up of 15 amino acids. The V gene end was trimmed by 5 bases and the J gene end by 7 bases; junction bases not matched to a gene: 9. Germline CDR1 is SGHTS and CDR2 is YDEGEE. CDR3 amino acids: CASRLAGGPRGEQYF. The CDR3, as DNA: TGTGCCAGCAGACTAGCGGGAGGGCCAAGGGGGGAGCAGTACTTC.

The chain uses TRBV28 and TRBJ1-2; maybe TRBD1 (5 bases). Germline loops: CDR1 MDHEN, CDR2 SYDVKM. V lost 7 bases and J 6 bases, leaving 15 bases between the germline ends. The CDR3 runs 13 residues. CDR3: CASTIRGPDGYTF. For the CDR3, the DNA is TGTGCCAGCACCATAAGGGGCCCCGATGGCTACACCTTC.

This rearrangement joins TRBV9 to TRBJ2-3; no definite D call. The CDR3 is 16 amino acids. Looked up from germline, CDR1 is SGDLS and CDR2 is YYNGEE. With 0 bases removed from V and 0 bases from J, the gap between germline ends came to 11 bases. This CDR3 is CASSVVTAASTDTQYF. CDR3 nucleotide sequence: TGTGCCAGCAGCGTAGTTACAGCAGCTAGCACAGATACGCAGTATTTT.

The gene calls are TRBV18 and TRBJ2-7, with TRBD2 identical over 14 bases. The CDR3 runs 17 residues. Losses at the gene ends were 6 bases for V and 0 bases for J; bases not matched to a gene: 7. CDR1 is KGHSH, CDR2 LQKENI, per germline. In DNA, the CDR3 is TGTGCCAGCTCTCCGGGACTAGCGGGAGACCACTCCTACGAGCAGTACTTC. This sequence encodes CASSPGLAGDHSYEQYF.

The V gene is TRBV19, the J gene TRBJ2-2, with 8 bases aligning to TRBD1. The CDR3 covers 13 residues. CDR1 and CDR2 (germline): LNHDA, SQIVND (reference sequence). V lost 8 bases and J lost 6; bases outside the gene matches: 5. The CDR3 DNA reads TGTGCCAGTGACAGGGGTTTGGCCGGGGAGCTGTTTTTT. As protein: CASDRGLAGELFF.

The chain couples TRBV9 to TRBJ2-2; TRBD2 agrees at 9 bases. This CDR3 comprises 16 residues. The V gene's germline CDR1 is SGDLS and CDR2 YYNGEE. V was clipped by 0 bases and J by 4 bases; unmatched bases: 4. The CDR3 protein is CASSVAPSGVTGELFF. The DNA for the CDR3 is TGTGCCAGCAGCGTAGCGCCTAGCGGGGTCACCGGGGAGCTGTTTTTT.

This rearrangement joins TRBV7-2 to TRBJ2-1; 7 positions agree with TRBD1. Germline CDR1 is SGHTA and CDR2 is FQGNSA. The CDR3 has 13 residues. V gave up 6 bases and J gave up 8 bases; unmatched junction bases: 7. CDR3 in DNA: TGTGCCAGCAGTCTCAACAGGGGAGATGAGCAGTTCTTC. Translation gives CASSLNRGDEQFF.

A single count supports this clone. CDR3 nucleotides: TGTGCCAGCAGCTTGGCGGGGGGAATCTCCTACGAGCAGTACTTC. Its protein product is CASSLAGGISYEQYF. The chain combines TRBV5-4 with TRBJ2-7; TRBD2 matches 7 bases. The CDR3 runs 15 residues. From germline, CDR1 is SGHNT and CDR2 YYREEE (reference sequence). Germline trimming cut 0 bases from V and 0 bases from J; bases unmatched to any gene: 3.

This clone was recorded only once. The rearrangement links TRBV25-1 to TRBJ1-6, with TRBD1 matching over 10 bases. In germline, CDR1 is MGHDK, CDR2 SYGVNS. CDR3 length: 16 amino acids. Trimming at V came to 8 bases and at J to 7 bases, leaving 11 bases not matched to a gene. DNA for the CDR3: TGTGCCAGCGGCGATGGGACAGGGGCTGACAATTCACCCCTCCACTTT. Its protein product is CASGDGTGADNSPLHF.

This clone was picked up one time. The chain combines TRBV7-9 with TRBJ1-1; the match to TRBD1 covers 10 bases. This CDR3 contains 13 residues. The V gene end was trimmed by 5 bases and the J gene end by 8 bases; junction bases not matched to a gene: 5. Germline V gives CDR1 SEHNR, CDR2 FQNEAQ (reference sequence). The CDR3 DNA reads TGTGCCAGCAGCATGACAGGGGGCAGGGAAGCTTTCTTT. Translation gives CASSMTGGREAFF.

This chain links TRBV9 with TRBJ1-1; TRBD1 is a possible D gene (5 bases). The V end was cut by 2 bases, the J end by 4 bases, with 15 bases between. Looked up from germline, CDR1 is SGDLS and CDR2 is YYNGEE. The CDR3 runs to 15 residues. In DNA, the CDR3 is TGTGCCAGCAGCGTGAAGACAGCTTCTGTCACTGAAGCTTTCTTT. This encodes CASSVKTASVTEAFF.

The chain has TRBV6-5 and TRBJ2-1; D remains ambiguous. V lost 2 bases and J 6 bases, leaving 8 bases between the germline ends. The CDR3 extends over 13 amino acids. Germline V lookup: CDR1 MNHEY, CDR2 SVGAGI. CDR3 loop: CASSYGRFNEQFF. Written as DNA, the CDR3 is TGTGCCAGCAGTTACGGCAGGTTCAATGAGCAGTTCTTC.

The J gene is TRBJ1-6, the V gene TRBV10-2; 10 nucleotides align to TRBD1. V shed 6 bases and J 1 base; nucleotides not matched to a gene: 6. This CDR3 has 17 residues. The germline CDR1 and CDR2 sequences are WSHSY and SAAADI. The CDR3 nucleotides are TGCGCCAGCAGGGAGGGACAGGGGTTGTCCTATAATTCACCCCTCCACTTT. It encodes CASREGQGLSYNSPLHF.

The rearrangement uses TRBV5-4 and TRBJ2-7; 7 positions match TRBD1. The germline V gene encodes CDR1 SGHNT and CDR2 YYREEE (reference sequence). The CDR3 loop spans 14 amino acids. Trimming at V came to 0 bases and at J to 4 bases, leaving 4 bases not matched to a gene. The CDR3 region is CASSLAGQAYEQYF. CDR3 sequence (DNA): TGTGCCAGCAGCTTGGCCGGACAGGCGTACGAGCAGTACTTC.

The chain is built from TRBV5-1 and TRBJ2-3; 8 bases map to TRBD2. Trimming at V came to 5 bases and at J to 9 bases, leaving 14 bases not matched to a gene. There are 15 residues in the CDR3. Germline assignment: CDR1 SGHRS and CDR2 YFSETQ. DNA of the CDR3: TGCGCCAGCAGTAAAATCCCGGCGGGGGGCTTAACGCAGTATTTT. Translating it yields CASSKIPAGGLTQYF.

In its sample, this clone was seen a few times. V is TRBV9 and J is TRBJ2-2, with a tentative D call TRBD1 (6 bases). CDR3 size: 16 residues. Germline CDR1 reads SGDLS; CDR2 reads YYNGEE. Trimming cost V 5 bases and J 4 bases, with 18 bases left between them. CDR3 coding DNA: TGTGCCAGCAGGTCCGGGACAAGAAGCGGCACCGGGGAGCTGTTTTTT. Translation: CASRSGTRSGTGELFF. The variable domain in full, with the rest retrieved from reference TRBV9 and TRBJ2-2, is DSGVTQTPKHLITATGQRVTLRCSPRSGDLSVYWYQQSLDQGLQFLIQYYNGEERAKGNILERFSAQQFPDLHSELNLSSLELGDSALYFCASRSGTRSGTGELFFGEGSRLTVL.